Following are 31 T cell receptor beta chains from one sample sequenced in a study of CD8+ T cells in alopecia areata. It was cDNA, reverse transcribed from extracted RNA, that served as the sequencing template. Clones were read by immunoSEQ multiplex PCR, and TCRdb kept only the in-frame ones, dropping some. This table has 150,000 to 200,000 clones, under 60% appearing once. Treatment reported: oral pan-JAK inhibitor, 5-10 mg twice daily. Sequenced here: CD8+ T cells sorted from blood, sampled at week 24, from a patient treated with tofacitinib. The source of these receptors is a human donor with alopecia areata.

In its sample, this clone was seen a few times. V usage is TRBV6-1 and J usage is TRBJ2-1, with 9 bases fitting TRBD2. Looked up from germline, CDR1 is MNHNS and CDR2 is SASEGT. There are 13 residues in the CDR3. V gave up 8 bases and J gave up 7 bases; unmatched junction bases: 6. The CDR3 sequence: CASGLAGWNEQFF. CDR3 bases: TGTGCCAGCGGGCTAGCGGGGTGGAATGAGCAGTTCTTC.

This clone was detected only a few times. The chain has TRBV11-2 and TRBJ2-7; possibly TRBD1 for D (6 bases). V was shortened by 0 bases and J by 6 bases, with 15 bases between the two germline ends. The CDR3 consists of 15 residues. Germline V CDR1 and CDR2: SGHAT, FQNNGV. The CDR3 region is CASSLDRGGSSEQYF. The CDR3 DNA follows: TGTGCCAGCAGCTTAGACAGGGGTGGTTCATCCGAGCAGTACTTC.

Only a few counts were recorded for this clone. The chain joins TRBV29-1 to TRBJ2-7; TRBD2 aligns across 11 bases. CDR1 SQVTM and CDR2 ANQGSEA come from the germline V gene. The CDR3 sequence is 16 residues long. V gave up 2 bases and J gave up 4 bases; unmatched junction bases: 10. CDR3 in DNA: TGCAGCGTTGAATCTCCTAGCGGGGGGTTCGAGTACGAGCAGTACTTC. Its translation: CSVESPSGGFEYEQYF.

The rearrangement uses TRBV11-2 and TRBJ2-5, with 8 bases matching TRBD2. Per germline, CDR1 SGHAT and CDR2 FQNNGV. The CDR3 runs to 17 residues. V lost 6 bases, J lost 3 bases, and 15 bases stayed unmatched. CDR3 protein: CASRRSGTSLSEETQYF. In DNA form, the CDR3 reads TGTGCCAGCAGACGAAGCGGGACTAGTCTATCGGAAGAGACCCAGTACTTC.

This clone was seen a few times. The V and J genes are TRBV13 and TRBJ2-3, with TRBD2 matching 7 bases. The CDR3 sequence is 16 residues long. In germline, CDR1 is PRHDT, CDR2 FYEKMQ (reference sequence). V was pared by 4 bases and J by 4 bases, with 11 bases of the junction left unmatched. The CDR3 nucleotides are TGTGCCAGCAGCTCGCGGACTAAGGGAGGGGCAGATACGCAGTATTTT. This gives the protein CASSSRTKGGADTQYF.

The V gene is TRBV5-1, the J gene TRBJ2-7; 9 bases agree with TRBD2. Losses at the gene ends were 2 bases for V and 3 bases for J; bases not matched to a gene: 3. Germline assignment: CDR1 SGHRS and CDR2 YFSETQ. The CDR3 loop spans 14 amino acids. CDR3 DNA: TGCGCCAGCAGCTTCCTAGCGGGGAGCTACGAGCAGTACTTC. Amino acid sequence: CASSFLAGSYEQYF.

This sequence joins TRBV21-1 and TRBJ1-5. TRBV21-1 is recorded as a pseudogene. CDR3 length: 14 amino acids. This CDR3 reads CASSKEGGNQPQHF. CDR3 sequence (DNA): TGTGCCAGCAGCAAAGAGGGTGGCAATCAGCCCCAGCATTTT.

The V and J genes are TRBV4-1 and TRBJ1-1; 7 bases map to TRBD1. CDR1 is MGHRA, CDR2 YSYEKL, per germline. The J segment lost 5 bases and the V segment lost 1 base, leaving 7 bases of the junction unmatched. This CDR3 contains 15 residues. CDR3 DNA: TGCGCCAGCAGCCAAGTTGAGGGGGCGCGAACTGAAGCTTTCTTT. Protein: CASSQVEGARTEAFF.

In the case of this clone: This CDR3 is also generated by other DNA sequences in the sample. DNA of the CDR3: TGTGCCAGCAGCTTGGGTGGAACTAGCTCCTACGAGCAGTACTTC. Protein sequence: CASSLGGTSSYEQYF. This chain links TRBV5-6 with TRBJ2-7, with D maybe TRBD2 (5 bases). This CDR3 comprises 15 residues. The V gene's germline CDR1 is SGHDT and CDR2 YYEEEE. Deletions cut 0 bases from V and 0 bases from J, with 10 bases between.

This clone was counted a few times. This sequence joins TRBV2 and TRBJ1-2; 9 nucleotides agree with TRBD1. After removal of 6 bases from V and 0 bases from J, the junction contained 2 bases not matched to a gene. Germline loops: CDR1 SNHLY, CDR2 FYNNEI. The CDR3 totals 14 residues. The CDR3 DNA reads TGTGCCAGCAGCACAGGGGGCTCTAACTATGGCTACACCTTC. This sequence encodes CASSTGGSNYGYTF. Drawing the rest from reference TRBV2 and TRBJ1-2, the complete variable domain is EPEVTQTPSHQVTQMGQEVILRCVPISNHLYFYWYRQILGQKVEFLVSFYNNEISEKSEIFDDQFSVERPDGSNFTLKIRSTKLEDSAMYFCASSTGGSNYGYTFGSGTRLTVV.

V is TRBV13 and J is TRBJ1-2; 7 nucleotides line up with TRBD1. The germline V gene encodes CDR1 PRHDT and CDR2 FYEKMQ (reference sequence). There are 13 residues in the CDR3. With 6 bases clipped from V and 3 bases from J, the junction kept 4 bases outside the gene matches. CDR3 sequence: CASRPQGDYGYTF. The CDR3 DNA reads as TGTGCCAGCAGACCTCAGGGGGACTATGGCTACACCTTC.

V and J are TRBV5-1 and TRBJ2-2, with a possible D match to TRBD1 (5 bases). Germline V lookup: CDR1 SGHRS, CDR2 YFSETQ. Deletions cut 8 bases from V and 0 bases from J, with 11 bases between. The CDR3 loop spans 14 amino acids. The chain's CDR3 is CASATESNTGELFF. CDR3 nucleotides: TGCGCCAGTGCGACAGAATCGAACACCGGGGAGCTGTTTTTT.

This clone was counted a few times. J is TRBJ1-1 and V is TRBV30; D unresolved. The CDR3 runs to 12 residues. The V end was cut by 1 base, the J end by 2 bases, with 5 bases between. From germline, CDR1 is GTSNPN and CDR2 SVGIG (reference sequence). CDR3 protein: CAWSDLNTEAFF. The DNA of the CDR3 is TGTGCCTGGAGTGACCTAAACACTGAAGCTTTCTTT.

This clone has just a few counts. V is TRBV30 and J is TRBJ2-3; D unclear. Germline-derived CDR1 and CDR2 are GTSNPN and SVGIG (reference sequence). This CDR3 is built from 11 residues. V was pared by 5 bases and J by 0 bases, with 3 bases between. CDR3 DNA sequence: TGTGCCTGGGTAAGCACAGATACGCAGTATTTT. Its protein product is CAWVSTDTQYF.

V and J are TRBV30 and TRBJ1-1; D may be TRBD1 (5 bases). The length of the CDR3 is 12 residues. Germline values: CDR1 GTSNPN, CDR2 SVGIG (reference sequence). V lost 3 bases and J 3 bases, leaving 8 bases between the germline ends. The DNA of the CDR3 is TGTGCCTGGAGCCAGGGATACACTGAAGCTTTCTTT. This codes for CAWSQGYTEAFF. Combining the CDR3 with reference TRBV30 and TRBJ1-1 gives the whole variable domain SQTIHQWPATLVQPVGSPLSLECTVEGTSNPNLYWYRQAAGRGLQLLFYSVGIGQISSEVPQNLSASRPQDRQFILSSKKLLLSDSGFYLCAWSQGYTEAFFGQGTRLTVV.

The genes are TRBV7-9 and TRBJ2-1, with a weak D call TRBD2 (6 bases). CDR1 is SEHNR, CDR2 FQNEAQ, per germline (reference sequence). With 5 bases removed from V and 15 bases from J, the gap between germline ends came to 17 bases. There are 12 residues in the CDR3. The CDR3 loop is CASSEHPSEVFF. In DNA, the CDR3 is TGTGCCAGCAGCGAACATCCTAGCGAGGTGTTCTTC.

V and J are TRBV5-1 and TRBJ1-6; D might be TRBD1 (6 bases). Per the germline V gene, CDR1 is SGHRS and CDR2 is YFSETQ. The CDR3 is 14 residues long. Trimming shortened V by 4 bases and J by 8 bases, and 13 bases separated the two germline ends. CDR3 loop: CASSGGGVDSPLHF. CDR3 sequence (DNA): TGCGCCAGCAGCGGGGGCGGAGTAGATTCACCCCTCCACTTT.

This sequence joins TRBV30 and TRBJ1-6; D gene uncertain. Germline V lookup: CDR1 GTSNPN, CDR2 SVGIG (reference sequence). CDR3 size: 12 residues. The ends were cut back, 1 base at V and 8 bases at J, with 6 bases in the middle. The CDR3 DNA follows: TGTGCCTGGAGTGGGCTATATTCACCCCTCCACTTT. This codes for CAWSGLYSPLHF.

V and J are TRBV13 and TRBJ2-5; the match to TRBD2 covers 10 bases. Germline CDR1 is PRHDT and CDR2 is FYEKMQ (reference sequence). J lost 2 bases, V lost 5 bases, and 5 bases had no gene match. This CDR3 spans 15 amino acids. The CDR3 region is CASSTRTSGQETQYF. The CDR3 DNA sequence: TGTGCCAGCAGCACCAGGACTAGCGGTCAAGAGACCCAGTACTTC.

The chain uses TRBV5-1 and TRBJ2-1; D gene unclear. The CDR3 covers 11 residues. With 2 bases removed from V and 6 bases from J, the gap between germline ends came to 3 bases. Germline V gene lookup returns CDR1 SGHRS and CDR2 YFSETQ. The CDR3 loop reads CASSFSNEQFF. Written as DNA, the CDR3 is TGCGCCAGCAGCTTTAGCAATGAGCAGTTCTTC.

Concerning this clone itself: This sequence may be a read error, since a much larger clone differs from it by one base. Within the sample, other DNA sequences also encode this same CDR3. Here the CDR3 reads CASSSRGENTDTQYF. CDR3 bases: TGCGCCAGCAGCTCCCGGGGGGAGAACACAGATACACAGTATTTT. This chain links TRBV4-1 with TRBJ2-3, with TRBD2 identical over 7 bases. CDR3 size: 15 residues. Germline assignment: CDR1 MGHRA and CDR2 YSYEKL.

The chain carries TRBV11-2 and TRBJ2-4; D remains ambiguous. CDR1 SGHAT and CDR2 FQNNGV come from the germline V gene. The CDR3 spans 16 residues. V was pared by 6 bases and J by 1 base, with 16 bases between. In DNA, the CDR3 is TGTGCCAGCAGTAACGCGCCGGGCGAGGCCAAAAACATTCAGTACTTC. Encoded protein: CASSNAPGEAKNIQYF.

V is TRBV28 and J is TRBJ2-2; D is unclear. The CDR3 length is 11 residues. The V gene's germline CDR1 is MDHEN and CDR2 SYDVKM. The germline V and J ends were trimmed by 5 bases and 11 bases, with 9 bases remaining between them. CDR3 protein: CASSLAIELFF. In nucleotides, the CDR3 is TGTGCCAGCAGTCTTGCTATCGAGCTGTTTTTT.

In the case of this clone: Mismatch with germline at one junction end may stem from a read error. The V and J genes are TRBV7-9 and TRBJ1-2; maybe TRBD1 (6 bases). This CDR3 is built from 12 residues. Per the germline V gene, CDR1 is SEHNR and CDR2 is FQNEAQ (reference sequence). The CDR3 loop is CASSSDQGHECF. CDR3 DNA sequence: TGTGCCAGCAGCTCCGACCAGGGGCACGAATGCTTC.

This clone has more than one count but fewer than ten. As DNA, the CDR3 is TGTGCCAGCAGCCAAGATATAGGCGCAGAGAACACTGAAGCTTTCTTT. As protein: CASSQDIGAENTEAFF. The rearrangement links TRBV14 to TRBJ1-1; D remains ambiguous. With 0 bases removed from V and 1 base from J, the gap between germline ends came to 12 bases. The CDR3 has 16 amino acids. Looked up from germline, CDR1 is SGHDN and CDR2 is FVKESK.

The V call is TRBV25-1, the J call TRBJ2-1; D call uncertain. This CDR3 contains 15 residues. The germline V gene has CDR1 MGHDK and CDR2 SYGVNS. Trimming shortened V by 0 bases and J by 4 bases, and 10 bases separated the two germline ends. The CDR3 region is CASSEYVIGYNEQFF. DNA of the CDR3: TGTGCCAGCAGTGAATATGTGATAGGATACAATGAGCAGTTCTTC.

About this clone: Distinct nucleotide sequences in the sample also encode this CDR3. The V call is TRBV27, the J call TRBJ2-7; D assignment may be TRBD1 or TRBD2 (5 bases each). The CDR3 has 13 amino acids. From germline, CDR1 is MNHEY and CDR2 SMNVEV (reference sequence). V was shortened by 2 bases and J by 0 bases, with 5 bases between the two germline ends. The CDR3 nucleotides are TGTGCCAGCAGTTTAGGGACCTCCTACGAGCAGTACTTC. This sequence encodes CASSLGTSYEQYF.

The chain couples TRBV5-1 to TRBJ2-3; 11 nucleotides match TRBD2. Germline values: CDR1 SGHRS, CDR2 YFSETQ. The CDR3 runs to 15 residues. Germline trimming cut 2 bases from V and 2 bases from J; bases unmatched to any gene: 1. CDR3 loop: CASSLLAGDTDTQYF. The CDR3 coding sequence is TGCGCCAGCAGCTTACTAGCGGGGGACACAGATACGCAGTATTTT.

V usage is TRBV10-3 and J usage is TRBJ2-5; 7 nucleotides agree with TRBD1. J lost 5 bases, V lost 10 bases, and 10 bases had no gene match. The V gene's germline CDR1 is ENHRY and CDR2 SYGVKD. This CDR3 spans 13 amino acids. CDR3 region: CATYRGGWETQYF. DNA of the CDR3: TGTGCCACGTACAGGGGCGGATGGGAGACCCAGTACTTC.

This chain connects TRBV4-2 to TRBJ1-6; D call uncertain. From germline, CDR1 is LGHNA and CDR2 YNFKEQ. This CDR3 comprises 16 residues. V was trimmed by 0 bases and J by 0 bases, leaving 6 bases between them. In DNA, the CDR3 is TGTGCCAGCAGCCAAGAAGCAAGCTCCTATAATTCACCCCTCCACTTT. It encodes CASSQEASSYNSPLHF.

This clone was found a few times. The chain joins TRBV29-1 to TRBJ2-5; TRBD1 aligns across 11 bases. The V and J ends lost 4 bases and 2 bases, in that order; junction bases with no gene match: 6. Germline CDR1 is SQVTM and CDR2 is ANQGSEA. The CDR3 is 15 residues long. The CDR3 region has the DNA TGCAGCGTTGTTGGACAGGGGGCGCGGCAAGAGACCCAGTACTTC. This translates into CSVVGQGARQETQYF. Looking up the rest from reference TRBV29-1 and TRBJ2-5 gives the full variable domain: SAVISQKPSRDICQRGTSLTIQCQVDSQVTMMFWYRQQPGQSLTLIATANQGSEATYESGFVIDKFPISRPNLTFSTLTVSNMSPEDSSIYLCSVVGQGARQETQYFGPGTRLLVL.